This T cell receptor (beta chain) was sequenced in a study of T cells after yellow fever vaccination. With 4 bases removed from V and 4 bases from J, the gap between germline ends came to 13 bases. CDR3 length: 14 residues. Study findings and constraints: Abundant bulk-derived clonotypes could contaminate FACS-sorted repertoires. The booster saw the reappearance of most primary-vaccination clones (roughly 96% CD4, 88% CD8).

This clonotype was recorded at least ten times. TCRdb re-called the 5' RACE reads with MiXCR, one entry per CDR3 protein. The top ten clones hold 20% to 25% of a sample with under 40,000 distinct CDR3 sequences, about 6.6% of them seen once. The sequence came from a man younger than 30 who received the YFV17D yellow fever vaccine. Sample: PBMCs, either bulk or a sorted T-cell subset (CD4+, CD8+, memory, or dextramer-sorted; not recorded which), taken on the day of the first yellow fever vaccination. The V and J genes are TRBV12-3 or TRBV12-4 and TRBJ2-5; D perhaps matches TRBD1 (6 bases). The CDR3 nucleotides are TGTGCCAGCAGTTCTCCAGGGGTCCGAGAGACCCAGTACTTC. Amino acid sequence: CASSSPGVRETQYF.